This T cell receptor (beta chain) was recovered during a study of T cells in localized non-small cell lung cancer. Study-level results: Clonality peaked in uninvolved adjacent lung rather than tumor.

Trimming removed 0 bases at V and 5 bases at J, with 11 bases between. There are 15 residues in the CDR3. The germline V gene encodes CDR1 LGHNA and CDR2 YSLEER. Remarks on this clone: Its antigen remains unidentified.

The method was immunoSEQ multiplex PCR; TCRdb's version includes in-frame clones alone and lacks a portion of them. The sample has 25,000 to 35,000 clones, approximately 91% seen once. Specimen: PBMCs, collected before any cancer treatment. The receptor's source is a man aged 35-75 years with stage II lung adenocarcinoma. The J gene is TRBJ2-1, the V gene TRBV4-3, with a possible D match to TRBD2 (5 bases). The CDR3 is CASSQEQSGHNEQFF. CDR3 DNA: TGCGCCAGCAGCCAAGAACAGAGCGGTCACAATGAGCAGTTCTTC.